These T cell receptor beta chains were read from a single sample in a study of control samples from healthy donors and cancer patients. Profiled with immunoSEQ multiplex PCR; TCRdb holds only in-frame clones, not every one. The sample includes under 200,000 clones, roughly nine tenths of them seen just once. The sequenced material came from blood. These receptors were obtained from a young woman in good health. The CDR3 runs from the conserved cysteine through the conserved F or W. D genes are given only for firm matches.

TRBV7-9	TRBD2	TRBJ2-1	CASSSRLADSYNEQFF	TGTGCCAGCAGCTCTAGACTAGCGGACTCCTACAATGAGCAGTTCTTC
TRBV5-6	-	TRBJ2-2	CASSLVALGELFF	TGTGCCAGCAGCTTGGTAGCGCTCGGGGAGCTGTTTTTT
TRBV18	-	TRBJ1-3	CASSPSGVRSGNTIYF	TGTGCCAGCTCACCATCGGGTGTAAGGTCTGGAAACACCATATATTTT
TRBV28	-	TRBJ2-1	CASSLLRNEQFF	TGTGCCAGCAGTTTGCTGCGTAATGAGCAGTTCTTC
TRBV5-1	TRBD1	TRBJ2-7	CASSLVTGGDEQYF	TGCGCCAGCAGCTTGGTGACAGGGGGAGACGAGCAGTACTTC
TRBV5-4	-	TRBJ1-5	CASSLSNQPQHF	TGTGCCAGCAGCTTGAGCAATCAGCCCCAGCATTTT
TRBV5-1	-	TRBJ1-2	CASSLGEGDYGYTF	TGCGCCAGCAGCTTGGGGGAAGGGGACTATGGCTACACCTTC
TRBV6-2/TRBV6-3	-	TRBJ1-5	CASSYSRYQPQHF	TGTGCCAGCAGTTACTCGAGATATCAGCCCCAGCATTTT
TRBV25-1	-	TRBJ1-6	CASQSSYNSPLHF	TGTGCCAGCCAGAGCTCCTATAATTCACCCCTCCACTTT
TRBV11-2	TRBD1	TRBJ2-7	CASSHDRGYEQYF	TGTGCCAGCAGCCACGACAGGGGCTACGAGCAGTACTTC
TRBV6-5	TRBD2	TRBJ2-1	CASSSYTGTKYNEQFF	TGTGCCAGCAGTTCCTATACCGGGACTAAATACAATGAGCAGTTCTTC
TRBV18	TRBD1	TRBJ2-2	CASSPQTGTNTGELFF	TGTGCCAGCTCACCACAGACAGGGACGAACACCGGGGAGCTGTTTTTT
TRBV3-1/TRBV3-2	-	TRBJ1-4	CASSTGYGNEKLFF	TGTGCCAGCAGCACAGGGTATGGTAATGAAAAACTGTTTTTT
TRBV18	-	TRBJ1-1	CASSPRENTEAFF	TGTGCCAGCTCACCACGGGAGAACACTGAAGCTTTCTTT
TRBV7-9	TRBD1	TRBJ1-1	CASSSPPGQGTTEAFF	TGTGCCAGCAGCTCACCTCCGGGACAGGGGACCACTGAAGCTTTCTTT
TRBV9	-	TRBJ2-7	CASSVEPTAGYEQYF	TGTGCCAGCAGCGTGGAACCCACAGCCGGATACGAGCAGTACTTC
TRBV5-5	TRBD2	TRBJ2-3	CASRPWTSPTDTQYF	TGTGCCAGCAGACCCTGGACTAGCCCCACAGATACGCAGTATTTT
TRBV25-1	-	TRBJ2-7	CASSDRVHEQYF	TGTGCCAGCAGTGACAGGGTCCACGAGCAGTACTTC
TRBV7-8	-	TRBJ1-6	CASSLAHSPLHF	TGTGCCAGCAGCTTAGCACATTCACCCCTCCACTTT
TRBV2	TRBD1	TRBJ1-2	CASSGQGGDYGYTF	TGTGCCAGCAGTGGACAGGGGGGGGACTATGGCTACACCTTC
TRBV18	TRBD1	TRBJ2-7	CASSPGTGGNEQYF	TGTGCCAGCTCACCGGGGACAGGGGGGAACGAGCAGTACTTC
TRBV6-5	TRBD1	TRBJ1-6	CASSYSTGGKSPLHF	TGTGCCAGCAGTTACTCGACAGGGGGGAAGTCACCCCTCCACTTT